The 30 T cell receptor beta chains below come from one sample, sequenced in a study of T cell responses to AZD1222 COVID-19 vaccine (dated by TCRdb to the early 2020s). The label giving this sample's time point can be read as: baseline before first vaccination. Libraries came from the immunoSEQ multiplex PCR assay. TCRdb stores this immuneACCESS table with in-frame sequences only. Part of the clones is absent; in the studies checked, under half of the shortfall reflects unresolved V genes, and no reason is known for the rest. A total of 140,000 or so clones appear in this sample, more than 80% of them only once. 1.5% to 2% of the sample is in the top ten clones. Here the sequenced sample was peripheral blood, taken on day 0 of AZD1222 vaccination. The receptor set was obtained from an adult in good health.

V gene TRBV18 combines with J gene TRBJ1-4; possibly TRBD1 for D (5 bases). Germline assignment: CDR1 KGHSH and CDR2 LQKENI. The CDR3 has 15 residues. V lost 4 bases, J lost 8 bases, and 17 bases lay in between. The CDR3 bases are TGTGCCAGCTCACTTCCCCCCCAAGGGGCGGAAAAACTGTTTTTT. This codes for CASSLPPQGAEKLFF.

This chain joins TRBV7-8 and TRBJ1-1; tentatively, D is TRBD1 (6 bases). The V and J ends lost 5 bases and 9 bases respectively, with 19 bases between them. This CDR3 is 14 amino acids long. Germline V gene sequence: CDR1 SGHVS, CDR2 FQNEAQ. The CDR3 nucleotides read TGTGCCAGCAGCGACAGAGGACAGCACTTCCAAGCTTTCTTT. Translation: CASSDRGQHFQAFF.

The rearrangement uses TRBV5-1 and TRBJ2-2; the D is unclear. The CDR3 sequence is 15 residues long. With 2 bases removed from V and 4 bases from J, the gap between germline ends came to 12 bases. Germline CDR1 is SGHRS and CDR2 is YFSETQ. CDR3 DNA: TGCGCCAGCAGCTTTGGAGTAGCCGGCACCGGGGAGCTGTTTTTT. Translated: CASSFGVAGTGELFF.

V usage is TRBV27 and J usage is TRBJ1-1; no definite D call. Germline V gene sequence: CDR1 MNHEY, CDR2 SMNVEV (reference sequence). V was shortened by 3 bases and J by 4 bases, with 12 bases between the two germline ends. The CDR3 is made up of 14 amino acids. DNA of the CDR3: TGTGCCAGCAGTTTGCGAGGGCGAATCACTGAAGCTTTCTTT. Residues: CASSLRGRITEAFF.

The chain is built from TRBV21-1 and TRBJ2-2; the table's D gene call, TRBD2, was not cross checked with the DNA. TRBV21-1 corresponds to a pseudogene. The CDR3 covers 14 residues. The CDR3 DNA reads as TGTGCCAGCAGATGGGAGGGGGGCACCGGGGAGCTGTTTTTT. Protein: CASRWEGGTGELFF.

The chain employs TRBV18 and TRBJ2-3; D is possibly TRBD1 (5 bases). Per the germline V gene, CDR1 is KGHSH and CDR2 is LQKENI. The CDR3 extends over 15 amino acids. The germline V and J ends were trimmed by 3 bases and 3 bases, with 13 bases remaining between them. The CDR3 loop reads CASSPDTSRTDTQYF. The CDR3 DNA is TGTGCCAGCTCACCGGACACCTCAAGAACAGATACGCAGTATTTT.

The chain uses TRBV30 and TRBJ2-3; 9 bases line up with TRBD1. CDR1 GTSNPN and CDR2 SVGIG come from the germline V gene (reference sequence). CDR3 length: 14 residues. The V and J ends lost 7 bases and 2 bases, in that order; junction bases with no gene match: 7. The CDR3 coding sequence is TGTGCCTCTGGGACAGGGCATTACACAGATACGCAGTATTTT. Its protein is CASGTGHYTDTQYF.

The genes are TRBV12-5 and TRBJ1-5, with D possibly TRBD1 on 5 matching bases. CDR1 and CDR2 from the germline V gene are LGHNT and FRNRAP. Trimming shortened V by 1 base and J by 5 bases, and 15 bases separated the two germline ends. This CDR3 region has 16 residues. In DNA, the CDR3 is TGTGCTAGTGGTTTGGCGGCCAGGGTGAGGGATCAGCCCCAGCATTTT. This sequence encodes CASGLAARVRDQPQHF. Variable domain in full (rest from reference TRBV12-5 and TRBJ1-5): DARVTQTPRHKVTEMGQEVTMRCQPILGHNTVFWYRQTMMQGLELLAYFRNRAPLDDSGMPKDRFSAEMPDATLATLKIQPSEPRDSAVYFCASGLAARVRDQPQHFGDGTRLSIL.

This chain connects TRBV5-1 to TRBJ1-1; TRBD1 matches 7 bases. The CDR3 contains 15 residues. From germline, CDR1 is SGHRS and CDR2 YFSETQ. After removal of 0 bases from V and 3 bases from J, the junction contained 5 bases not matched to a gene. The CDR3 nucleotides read TGCGCCAGCAGCTTGGAGGCGCAGGGGGACACTGAAGCTTTCTTT. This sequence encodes CASSLEAQGDTEAFF.

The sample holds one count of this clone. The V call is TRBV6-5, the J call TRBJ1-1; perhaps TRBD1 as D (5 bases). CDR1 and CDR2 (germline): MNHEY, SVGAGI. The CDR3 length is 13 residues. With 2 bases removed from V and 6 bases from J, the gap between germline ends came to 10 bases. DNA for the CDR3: TGTGCCAGCAGTTACGCAGGGAGGGCTGAAGCTTTCTTT. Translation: CASSYAGRAEAFF.

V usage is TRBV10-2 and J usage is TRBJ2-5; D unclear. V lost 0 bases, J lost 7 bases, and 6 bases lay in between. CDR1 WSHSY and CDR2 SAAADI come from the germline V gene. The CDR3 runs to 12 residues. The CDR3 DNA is TGCGCCAGCAGTGAGTCCGACCCGACCCAGTACTTC. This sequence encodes CASSESDPTQYF.

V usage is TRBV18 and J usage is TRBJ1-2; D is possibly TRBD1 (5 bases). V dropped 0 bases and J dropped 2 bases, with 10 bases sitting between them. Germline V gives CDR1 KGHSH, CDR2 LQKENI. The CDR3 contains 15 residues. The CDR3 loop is CASSPPSGTNYGYTF. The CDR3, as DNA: TGTGCCAGCTCACCACCGTCGGGGACCAACTATGGCTACACCTTC. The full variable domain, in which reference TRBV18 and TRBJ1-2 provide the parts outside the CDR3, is NAGVMQNPRHLVRRRGQEARLRCSPMKGHSHVYWYRQLPEEGLKFMVYLQKENIIDESGMPKERFSAEFPKEGPSILRIQQVVRGDSAAYFCASSPPSGTNYGYTFGSGTRLTVV.

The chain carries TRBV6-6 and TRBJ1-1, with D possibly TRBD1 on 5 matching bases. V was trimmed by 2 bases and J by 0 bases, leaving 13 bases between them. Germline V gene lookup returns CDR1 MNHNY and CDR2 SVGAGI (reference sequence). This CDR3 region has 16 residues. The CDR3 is CASSYEAGRVNTEAFF. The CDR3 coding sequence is TGTGCCAGCAGTTACGAGGCAGGGAGGGTGAACACTGAAGCTTTCTTT.

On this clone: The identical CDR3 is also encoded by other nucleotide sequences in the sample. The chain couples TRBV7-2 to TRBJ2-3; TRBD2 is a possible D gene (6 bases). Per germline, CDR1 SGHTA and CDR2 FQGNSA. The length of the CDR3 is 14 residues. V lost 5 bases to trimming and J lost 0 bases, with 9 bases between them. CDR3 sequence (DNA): TGTGCCAGCAGCCGGGACTCTAGCACAGATACGCAGTATTTT. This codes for CASSRDSSTDTQYF.

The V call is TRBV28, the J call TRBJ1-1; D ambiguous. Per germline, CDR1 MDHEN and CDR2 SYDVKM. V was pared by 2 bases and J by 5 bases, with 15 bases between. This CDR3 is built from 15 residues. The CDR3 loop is CASSLSRTATTEAFF. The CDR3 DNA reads TGTGCCAGCAGTTTAAGTAGAACAGCTACTACTGAAGCTTTCTTT.

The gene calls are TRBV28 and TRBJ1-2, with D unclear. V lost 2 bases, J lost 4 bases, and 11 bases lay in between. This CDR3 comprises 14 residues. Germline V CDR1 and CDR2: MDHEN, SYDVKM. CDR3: CASSLKGPPYGYTF. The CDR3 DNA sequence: TGTGCCAGCAGTTTAAAGGGCCCACCCTATGGCTACACCTTC.

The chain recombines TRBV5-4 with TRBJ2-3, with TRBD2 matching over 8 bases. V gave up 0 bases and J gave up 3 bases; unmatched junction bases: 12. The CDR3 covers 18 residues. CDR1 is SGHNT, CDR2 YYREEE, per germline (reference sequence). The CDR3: CASSLGSLAAAITDTQYF. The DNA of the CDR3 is TGTGCCAGCAGCTTGGGGTCACTAGCGGCAGCTATTACAGATACGCAGTATTTT.

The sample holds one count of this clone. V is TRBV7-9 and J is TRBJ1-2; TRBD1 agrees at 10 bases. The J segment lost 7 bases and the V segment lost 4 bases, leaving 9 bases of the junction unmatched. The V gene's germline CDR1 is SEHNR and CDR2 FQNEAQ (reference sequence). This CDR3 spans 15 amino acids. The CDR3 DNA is TGTGCCAGCAGCTCGCCGGGACAGGGGATTCGTGGCTACACCTTC. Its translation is CASSSPGQGIRGYTF.

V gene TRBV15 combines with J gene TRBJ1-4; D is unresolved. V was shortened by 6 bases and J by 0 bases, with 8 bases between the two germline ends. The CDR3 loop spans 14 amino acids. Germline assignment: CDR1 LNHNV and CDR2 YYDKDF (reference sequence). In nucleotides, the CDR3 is TGTGCCACCAGAATTGATACAACTAATGAAAAACTGTTTTTT. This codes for CATRIDTTNEKLFF.

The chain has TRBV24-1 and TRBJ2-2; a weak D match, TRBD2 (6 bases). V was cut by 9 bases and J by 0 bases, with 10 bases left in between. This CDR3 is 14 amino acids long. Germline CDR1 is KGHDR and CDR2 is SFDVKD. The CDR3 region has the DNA TGTGCCACCCGGGGACTCCCGAACACCGGGGAGCTGTTTTTT. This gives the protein CATRGLPNTGELFF.

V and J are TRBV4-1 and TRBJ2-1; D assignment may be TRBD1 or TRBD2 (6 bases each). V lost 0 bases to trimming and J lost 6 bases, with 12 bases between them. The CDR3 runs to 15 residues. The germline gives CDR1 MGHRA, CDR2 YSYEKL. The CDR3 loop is CASSQDGGTFNEQFF. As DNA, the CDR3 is TGCGCCAGCAGCCAAGATGGGGGGACATTCAATGAGCAGTTCTTC.

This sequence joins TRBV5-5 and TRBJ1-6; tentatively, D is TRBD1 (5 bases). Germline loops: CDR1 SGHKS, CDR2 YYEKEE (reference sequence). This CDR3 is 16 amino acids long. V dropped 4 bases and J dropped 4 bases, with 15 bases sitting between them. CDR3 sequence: CASSARVGGYNSPLHF. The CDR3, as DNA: TGTGCCAGCAGCGCCAGGGTGGGCGGGTATAATTCACCCCTCCACTTT.

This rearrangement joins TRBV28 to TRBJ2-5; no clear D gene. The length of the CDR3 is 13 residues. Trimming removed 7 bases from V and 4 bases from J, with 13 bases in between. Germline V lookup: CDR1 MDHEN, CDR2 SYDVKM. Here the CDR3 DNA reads TGTGCCAGCACCTCTTGGAGTGGAGAGACCCAGTACTTC. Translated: CASTSWSGETQYF.

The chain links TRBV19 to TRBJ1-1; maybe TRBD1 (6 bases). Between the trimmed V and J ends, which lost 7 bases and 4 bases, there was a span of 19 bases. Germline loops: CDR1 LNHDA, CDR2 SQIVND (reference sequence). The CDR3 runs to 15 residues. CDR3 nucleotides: TGTGCCAGTACCTTTGAGGGGGGAAGAATCACTGAAGCTTTCTTT. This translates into CASTFEGGRITEAFF.

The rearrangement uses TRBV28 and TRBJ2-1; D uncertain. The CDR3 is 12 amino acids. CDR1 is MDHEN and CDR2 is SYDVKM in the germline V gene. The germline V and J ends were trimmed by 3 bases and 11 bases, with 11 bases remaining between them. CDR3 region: CASSFVLNKQFF. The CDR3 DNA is TGTGCCAGCAGTTTCGTCCTAAATAAGCAGTTCTTC.

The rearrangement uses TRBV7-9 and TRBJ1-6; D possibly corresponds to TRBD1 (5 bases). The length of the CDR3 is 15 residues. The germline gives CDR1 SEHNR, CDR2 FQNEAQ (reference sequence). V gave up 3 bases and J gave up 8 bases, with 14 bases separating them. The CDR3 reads CASSFWAGSDSPLHF. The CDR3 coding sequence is TGTGCCAGCAGCTTTTGGGCAGGGTCGGATTCACCCCTCCACTTT.

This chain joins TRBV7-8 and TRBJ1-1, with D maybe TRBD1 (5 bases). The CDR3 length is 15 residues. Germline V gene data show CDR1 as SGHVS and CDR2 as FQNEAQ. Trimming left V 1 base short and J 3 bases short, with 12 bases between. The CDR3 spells CASSLVITGDTEAFF. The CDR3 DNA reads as TGTGCCAGCAGCTTAGTTATCACGGGGGACACTGAAGCTTTCTTT.

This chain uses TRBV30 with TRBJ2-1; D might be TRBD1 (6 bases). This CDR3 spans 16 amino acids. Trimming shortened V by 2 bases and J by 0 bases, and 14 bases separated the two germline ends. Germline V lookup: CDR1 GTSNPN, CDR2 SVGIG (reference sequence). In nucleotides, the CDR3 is TGTGCCTGGAGTAGAACAGGGCAAAGCTCCTACAATGAGCAGTTCTTC. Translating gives CAWSRTGQSSYNEQFF. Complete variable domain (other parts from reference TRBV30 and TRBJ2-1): SQTIHQWPATLVQPVGSPLSLECTVEGTSNPNLYWYRQAAGRGLQLLFYSVGIGQISSEVPQNLSASRPQDRQFILSSKKLLLSDSGFYLCAWSRTGQSSYNEQFFGPGTRLTVL.

The CDR3, as DNA: TGTGCCAGCAGTTGGGGGATCTACGAGCAGTACTTC. It is translated as CASSWGIYEQYF. The rearrangement uses TRBV28 and TRBJ2-7; D is possibly TRBD1 or TRBD2 (5 bases each). This CDR3 has 12 amino acids. Germline loops: CDR1 MDHEN, CDR2 SYDVKM. Trimming shortened V by 4 bases and J by 3 bases, and 7 bases separated the two germline ends.

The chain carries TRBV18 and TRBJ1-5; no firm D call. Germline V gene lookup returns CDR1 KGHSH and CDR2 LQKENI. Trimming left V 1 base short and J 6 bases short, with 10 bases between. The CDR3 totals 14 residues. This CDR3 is CASSPQGAGQPQHF. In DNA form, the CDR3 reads TGTGCCAGCTCACCACAGGGTGCCGGTCAGCCCCAGCATTTT.